This TCR beta chain was sequenced in a study of spatial heterogeneity in lung cancer. Study results and limitations: How many expanded intratumoral alpha and beta TCRs were present tracked the tumor mutation count, which was a count of nonsynonymous mutations.

As to time point: sample taken at primary tumor resection. The donor group consisted of over 55 patients who had untreated, early-stage non-small cell lung cancer. Sequencing of whole RNA from tumor, nontumor lung or frozen PBMC involved no sorting. Germline V gene lookup returns CDR1 SGHTA and CDR2 FQGNSA. With V trimmed by 1 base and J by 15 bases, 5 bases remained unmatched. The CDR3 contains 12 residues. At least ten counts were recorded for this clonotype. The antigen remains unidentified. Every individual TCR cDNA molecule carried its own unique molecular identifier, which allowed correction of PCR and sequencing errors. TCRdb re-derived calls from the 5' RACE reads in MiXCR, one entry per CDR3 protein. The sample has fewer than 15,000 distinct CDR3 sequences; roughly 7.2% are singletons.

The starting material was lung tumor tissue, obtained at surgery. The rearrangement links TRBV7-2 to TRBJ2-1; 8 nucleotides agree with TRBD1. The sequence came from a female donor with early-stage non-small cell lung cancer. The CDR3 sequence: CASSLDGTGPFF. In DNA, the CDR3 is TGTGCCAGCAGCTTAGACGGGACAGGCCCGTTCTTC.